The clone carrying this TCR beta chain was seen more than once but under ten times. Its antigen is not identified. Germline V gene sequence: CDR1 SGHRS, CDR2 YFSETQ. The CDR3 sequence is 14 residues long. The ends were cut back, 4 bases at V and 5 bases at J, with 15 bases in the middle. The sample is drawn from a study of cytomegalovirus exposure and HLA in healthy donors. Regarding the study as a whole: The authors considered a cluster of highly shared sequence variants likely to be a sequencing artifact.

Primers: 60 Vbeta forward and 13 Jbeta reverse. Assay used: immunoSEQ multiplex PCR; TCRdb lists only in-frame clones, some missing. The profile shows about 160,000 clones, almost 85% of them singletons. Sequencing was carried out using PBMCs. This sequence was found in a man aged 30 to 45 in good health and CMV-seronegative. The rearrangement uses TRBV5-1 and TRBJ1-2; D is perhaps TRBD1 (5 bases). For the CDR3, the DNA is TGCGCCAGCAGCGCCGGGGCGGGGACTTATGGCTACACCTTC. Protein sequence: CASSAGAGTYGYTF.